The present TCR beta chain was sequenced within a study of beta chain features in type 1 diabetes. The CDR3 consists of 15 residues. CDR1 SGHRS and CDR2 YFSETQ come from the germline V gene. With 2 bases clipped from V and 3 bases from J, the junction kept 7 bases outside the gene matches. Study-level points and caveats: Among type 1 diabetes patients, VDJ junctions had fewer insertions and more deletions. A closer apparent resemblance between naive, central memory and Treg TCRB repertoires was seen in patients than in healthy donors.

Sorting gave populations that all exceeded 98% purity. In its sample, this clone was seen a few times. The antigen is undetermined. TCRB transcripts that were expressed got sequenced, as all of the isolated RNA had been reverse transcribed. Sequencing used immunoSEQ multiplex PCR; TCRdb keeps in-frame clones, though not all of them. The sample records hundreds of thousands of clones, around a sixth being singletons. Sequencing was performed on naive CD4+ T cells from blood. This TCR came from a man aged 18 to 29 in good health. The chain links TRBV5-1 to TRBJ2-5; 7 bases match TRBD2. CDR3 in DNA: TGCGCCAGCAGCTTAGGGAGGGCCCGGGAAGAGACCCAGTACTTC. Its protein product is CASSLGRAREETQYF.